The rows below give T cell receptor beta chains drawn from one sample of a study of blood T cells in healthy people across ages. TCRdb reprocessed the 5' RACE reads with MiXCR, giving one entry per CDR3 protein. The repertoire holds under 1,000,000 distinct CDR3 sequences, about 45% seen once, with about a sixth in the top ten. Sequenced sample: blood. The origin of the receptors is an older man in good health. Both conserved end residues are part of each CDR3. D genes are given only for firm matches. Some rows mark clone size as missing; the rest say once, few, many or name a class of expanded clone.

TRBV20-1	TRBD1	TRBJ2-7	NA	CSARRRDRHIFYEQYF	TGCAGTGCTAGACGCAGGGACAGACACATATTCTACGAGCAGTACTTC
TRBV5-1	NA	TRBJ2-1	NA	CASSLAREQFF	TGCGCCAGCAGCTTGGCTCGAGAGCAGTTCTTC
TRBV28	NA	TRBJ2-1	many	CASSPAEFVSYNEQFF	TGTGCCAGCAGTCCCGCCGAATTTGTTTCTTACAATGAGCAGTTCTTC
TRBV4-3	TRBD2	TRBJ2-3	few	CASSQDLAGGTDTQYF	TGCGCCAGCAGCCAGGACCTAGCGGGGGGCACAGATACGCAGTATTTT
TRBV20-1	TRBD2	TRBJ2-3	few	CSANSGSHITDTQYF	TGCAGTGCAAATAGCGGGAGTCATATTACAGATACGCAGTATTTT
TRBV21-1	NA	TRBJ2-2	NA	CASNRTDHTGELFF	TGTGCCAGCAACCGGACGGACCACACCGGGGAGCTGTTTTTT
TRBV7-2	TRBD2	TRBJ2-1	NA	CASSPKGTSDIDNEQFF	TGTGCCAGCAGCCCAAAGGGGACTAGCGACATAGACAATGAGCAGTTCTTC
TRBV12-3/TRBV12-4	TRBD2	TRBJ2-5	NA	CASSFGTSGVGTQYF	TGTGCCAGCAGTTTCGGGACTAGCGGGGTAGGGACCCAGTACTTC
TRBV29-1	NA	TRBJ2-3	NA	CSGEGGPRGSDTQYF	TGCAGCGGTGAGGGTGGACCCCGGGGGTCAGATACGCAGTATTTT
TRBV20-1	TRBD2	TRBJ2-1	NA	CSARDSNSGSRYGEQFF	TGCAGTGCTAGAGACAGTAATAGCGGGAGTAGGTACGGTGAGCAGTTCTTC